Listed here are 21 T cell receptor beta chains from one sample, sequenced in a study of shared clonotypes between healthy human individuals. Clones were read by immunoSEQ multiplex PCR, and TCRdb kept only the in-frame ones, dropping some. The profile shows 2 million to 2.5 million clones, around 95% of them singletons. Sequencing was performed on naive CD4+ T cells sorted from blood. As for subset: CD45RA+ positively selected. The receptors stem from a man aged 18 to 30 in good health.

This chain uses TRBV10-1 with TRBJ2-5; 8 bases fit TRBD2. Germline CDR1 WNHNN, CDR2 SYGVQD (reference sequence). V was clipped by 4 bases and J by 5 bases; unmatched bases: 9. The length of the CDR3 is 15 residues. This CDR3 is CASSGDREGPETQYF. The CDR3 coding sequence is TGCGCCAGCAGTGGAGATCGGGAGGGCCCCGAGACCCAGTACTTC.

This rearrangement joins TRBV11-2 to TRBJ1-1, with 7 bases identical to TRBD1. The CDR3 has 15 residues. V gave up 2 bases and J gave up 1 base; unmatched junction bases: 4. CDR1 SGHAT and CDR2 FQNNGV come from the germline V gene. The CDR3: CASSLRPGGNTEAFF. The CDR3 DNA follows: TGTGCCAGCAGCTTACGACCAGGGGGGAACACTGAAGCTTTCTTT.

The chain is built from TRBV7-8 and TRBJ1-1, with 9 positions matching TRBD1. Germline V CDR1 and CDR2: SGHVS, FQNEAQ. J lost 4 bases, V lost 0 bases, and 15 bases had no gene match. This CDR3 contains 19 residues. The CDR3 reads CASSLATWTGDRRSTEAFF. Here the CDR3 DNA reads TGTGCCAGCAGCTTAGCGACATGGACAGGGGACAGGAGGAGCACTGAAGCTTTCTTT. The whole variable domain, filled in from reference TRBV7-8 and TRBJ1-1, reads GAGVSQSPRYKVAKRGQDVALRCDPISGHVSLFWYQQALGQGPEFLTYFQNEAQLDKSGLPSDRFFAERPEGSVSTLKIQRTQQEDSAVYLCASSLATWTGDRRSTEAFFGQGTRLTVV.

The chain links TRBV2 to TRBJ1-6; a possible D gene is TRBD1 (6 bases). This CDR3 has 14 residues. Germline-derived CDR1 and CDR2 are SNHLY and FYNNEI. V was cut by 7 bases and J by 7 bases, with 14 bases left in between. The CDR3 DNA is TGTGCCAGCACAATCGAGGGGGGGAATTCACCCCTCCACTTT. It yields the protein CASTIEGGNSPLHF.

The chain combines TRBV7-6 with TRBJ2-3; 7 bases map to TRBD1. Germline CDR1 SGHVS, CDR2 FNYEAQ. Trimming took 4 bases from V and 2 from J; bases not matched to a gene: 9. The length of the CDR3 is 16 residues. The CDR3 here is CASSSLTGQVTDTQYF. In DNA form, the CDR3 reads TGTGCCAGCAGCTCCCTTACTGGACAGGTCACAGATACGCAGTATTTT.

The table lists this clone with a few counts. The sample carries other DNA sequences with the same CDR3. The CDR3 DNA reads TGCGCCAGCAGCTTGGCGCAGGGAAGTACTGAAGCTTTCTTT. Translating it yields CASSLAQGSTEAFF. The V and J genes are TRBV5-1 and TRBJ1-1, with D possibly matching TRBD1 (5 bases). Germline loops: CDR1 SGHRS, CDR2 YFSETQ. The CDR3 has 14 amino acids. Trimming cost V 0 bases and J 5 bases, with 11 bases left between them.

The chain links TRBV5-4 to TRBJ2-7; TRBD1 matches 9 bases. V lost 4 bases, J lost 3 bases, and 8 bases stayed unmatched. This CDR3 spans 15 amino acids. Germline values: CDR1 SGHNT, CDR2 YYREEE (reference sequence). As DNA, the CDR3 is TGTGCCAGCAGCCCTGGACAGGGGACCTACTACGAGCAGTACTTC. Its protein is CASSPGQGTYYEQYF.

The sample holds one count of this clone. The chain has TRBV29-1 and TRBJ2-5; 8 positions match TRBD1. The closer fit of TRBJ2-7 to the DNA end suggests the J call may be wrong. The germline V gene has CDR1 SQVTM and CDR2 ANQGSEA. The CDR3 is 15 residues long. CDR3 sequence (DNA): TGCAGCGTTGAAGATCGGGGGACAGGATCCTACGAGCAGTACTTC. Protein: CSVEDRGTGSYEQYF.

The count of this clone is one. The CDR3 sequence is CASSIGQGRSGANVLTF. CDR3 nucleotide sequence: TGTGCCAGTAGTATCGGACAGGGCAGGTCTGGGGCCAACGTCCTGACTTTC. This chain joins TRBV19 and TRBJ2-6, with TRBD1 identical over 8 bases. Looked up from germline, CDR1 is LNHDA and CDR2 is SQIVND (reference sequence). The J segment lost 1 base and the V segment lost 3 bases, leaving 5 bases of the junction unmatched. The CDR3 runs to 17 residues.

This sequence joins TRBV4-3 and TRBJ1-3; 9 positions agree with TRBD1. The J segment lost 4 bases and the V segment lost 0 bases, leaving 4 bases of the junction unmatched. The CDR3 runs to 16 residues. Per the germline V gene, CDR1 is LGHNA and CDR2 is YSLEER. CDR3 amino acids: CASSQEAGQGGNTIYF. For the CDR3, the DNA is TGCGCCAGCAGCCAAGAGGCGGGACAGGGCGGAAACACCATATATTTT.

Comments on this clone: Other nucleotide sequences from this sample produce the same CDR3. The rearrangement uses TRBV7-2 and TRBJ2-7; no clear D. Germline CDR1 and CDR2: SGHTA and FQGNSA. The CDR3 is made up of 11 amino acids. Trimming cost V 1 base and J 4 bases, with 2 bases left between them. CDR3 amino acids: CASSLEYEQYF. CDR3 DNA: TGTGCCAGCAGCTTAGAATACGAGCAGTACTTC. Full variable domain (missing parts from reference TRBV7-2 and TRBJ2-7): GAGVSQSPSNKVTEKGKDVELRCDPISGHTALYWYRQSLGQGLEFLIYFQGNSAPDKSGLPSDRFSAERTGGSVSTLTIQRTQQEDSAVYLCASSLEYEQYFGPGTRLTVT.

V is TRBV30 and J is TRBJ1-2; 7 bases map to TRBD1. CDR1 is GTSNPN, CDR2 SVGIG, per germline (reference sequence). CDR3 length: 15 residues. The V gene end was trimmed by 2 bases and the J gene end by 5 bases; junction bases not matched to a gene: 11. CDR3 sequence reads: CAWSLDRAGLYGYTF. Written as DNA, the CDR3 is TGTGCCTGGAGTCTCGACAGGGCCGGGCTGTATGGCTACACCTTC.

The chain uses TRBV29-1 and TRBJ2-7; 10 bases align to TRBD2. V was clipped by 7 bases and J by 1 base; unmatched bases: 7. The CDR3 is 14 amino acids. Germline assignment: CDR1 SQVTM and CDR2 ANQGSEA. The CDR3 region is CSARTSGSSYEQYF. CDR3 bases: TGCAGCGCCCGGACTAGCGGATCATCCTACGAGCAGTACTTC.

The gene calls are TRBV4-2 and TRBJ2-2, with 14 bases identical to TRBD2. V lost 1 base and J lost 7; bases outside the gene matches: 2. CDR3 length: 16 amino acids. Germline V gene data show CDR1 as LGHNA and CDR2 as YNFKEQ. CDR3 loop: CASSQAGLAGGGELFF. The CDR3 DNA reads TGTGCCAGCAGCCAAGCAGGACTAGCGGGAGGCGGGGAGCTGTTTTTT.

The V and J genes are TRBV18 and TRBJ2-3; D might be TRBD1 (6 bases). CDR3 length: 15 amino acids. V was trimmed by 3 bases and J by 3 bases, leaving 13 bases between them. Germline assignment: CDR1 KGHSH and CDR2 LQKENI. CDR3 nucleotides: TGTGCCAGCTCACCTCAGGGGTCTCAAACAGATACGCAGTATTTT. Amino acid sequence: CASSPQGSQTDTQYF. The full variable domain, completed using reference TRBV18 and TRBJ2-3, is NAGVMQNPRHLVRRRGQEARLRCSPMKGHSHVYWYRQLPEEGLKFMVYLQKENIIDESGMPKERFSAEFPKEGPSILRIQQVVRGDSAAYFCASSPQGSQTDTQYFGPGTRLTVL.

Points on this clone: Other DNA sequences of this sample code for an identical CDR3. This chain uses TRBV5-6 with TRBJ2-3, with 12 bases fitting TRBD2. The CDR3 is made up of 16 amino acids. Germline lookup yields CDR1 SGHDT and CDR2 YYEEEE. J lost 4 bases, V lost 0 bases, and 3 bases had no gene match. CDR3 nucleotides: TGTGCCAGCAGCTTGGGACTAGCGGGAGTGGCAGATACGCAGTATTTT. This codes for CASSLGLAGVADTQYF.

The chain couples TRBV30 to TRBJ1-1; a weak D match, TRBD1 (5 bases). The CDR3 length is 11 residues. The germline gives CDR1 GTSNPN, CDR2 SVGIG (reference sequence). V lost 8 bases and J 1 base, leaving 8 bases between the germline ends. The CDR3 DNA follows: TGTGCCACCAGGGAGAACACTGAAGCTTTCTTT. Encoded protein: CATRENTEAFF.

This chain uses TRBV2 with TRBJ2-3; TRBD1 matches 7 bases. Germline CDR1 is SNHLY and CDR2 is FYNNEI. This CDR3 contains 13 residues. V trimming: 8 bases; J trimming: 6 bases; junction bases outside the gene matches: 8. The CDR3 DNA sequence: TGTGCCAGCTGTTACCTCAGGGGGGATACGCAGTATTTT. Its translation is CASCYLRGDTQYF. Combining the CDR3 with reference TRBV2 and TRBJ2-3 gives the whole variable domain EPEVTQTPSHQVTQMGQEVILRCVPISNHLYFYWYRQILGQKVEFLVSFYNNEISEKSEIFDDQFSVERPDGSNFTLKIRSTKLEDSAMYFCASCYLRGDTQYFGPGTRLTVL.

This clone was observed once. This chain joins TRBV5-1 and TRBJ2-7; 9 bases fit TRBD1. The CDR3 consists of 16 residues. CDR1 is SGHRS and CDR2 is YFSETQ in the germline V gene. Unmatched junction bases numbered 10, after V lost 4 bases and J lost 2 bases. The CDR3 reads CASSDQPGTGTYEQYF. CDR3 bases: TGCGCCAGCAGCGATCAGCCCGGGACAGGGACCTACGAGCAGTACTTC.

The chain links TRBV5-1 to TRBJ1-5; perhaps TRBD1 as D (6 bases). Trimming shortened V by 4 bases and J by 5 bases, and 16 bases separated the two germline ends. Per the germline V gene, CDR1 is SGHRS and CDR2 is YFSETQ. The CDR3 sequence is 15 residues long. CDR3 nucleotide sequence: TGCGCCAGCAGCCCCGGAGGGGGGGCCCATCAGCCCCAGCATTTT. Protein sequence: CASSPGGGAHQPQHF.

The chain couples TRBV7-9 to TRBJ2-5; 13 nucleotides agree with TRBD2. With 5 bases clipped from V and 2 bases from J, the junction kept 5 bases outside the gene matches. The CDR3 is 16 residues long. Per germline, CDR1 SEHNR and CDR2 FQNEAQ (reference sequence). Here the CDR3 DNA reads TGTGCCAGCAGCCCTACTAGCGGGGGGGCTCAAGAGACCCAGTACTTC. Amino acid sequence: CASSPTSGGAQETQYF.